The rows below give T cell receptor beta chains drawn from one sample of a study of shared clonotypes between healthy human individuals. Produced via immunoSEQ multiplex PCR; TCRdb's table is partial and in-frame only. The sample contains approximately 740,000 clones, more than 85% of which appear only once. The sequencing input was naive CD8+ T cells sorted from blood. The receptor set was obtained from a man aged 25-40 years in good health. The CDR3 runs from the conserved cysteine through the conserved F or W. A D gene is named only where the DNA matches it firmly. Rows may omit the clone size; those that give it use once, few, many or a size class.

D | J | size | V | CDR3 | DNA
. | TRBJ2-1 | once | TRBV7-6 | CASSLEASSYNEQFF | TGTGCCAGCAGCTTAGAGGCCAGCTCCTACAATGAGCAGTTCTTC
. | TRBJ2-5 | . | TRBV28 | CASSFGVTRQETQYF | TGTGCCAGCAGTTTTGGGGTAACCCGCCAAGAGACCCAGTACTTC
. | TRBJ1-1 | . | TRBV10-3 | CAIRTDSEAFF | TGTGCCATCAGGACGGACAGTGAAGCTTTCTTT
. | TRBJ2-2 | . | TRBV6-5 | CASRRDGMTGELFF | TGTGCCAGCAGGCGGGACGGAATGACCGGGGAGCTGTTTTTT
. | TRBJ2-7 | . | TRBV27 | CASSYKGVGYEQYF | TGTGCCAGCAGCTACAAGGGAGTTGGCTACGAGCAGTACTTC
. | TRBJ2-1 | . | TRBV27 | CASRNGMTPYNEQFF | TGTGCCAGCAGAAACGGCATGACCCCCTACAATGAGCAGTTCTTC
TRBD2 | TRBJ2-7 | . | TRBV11-2 | CASSFGAGGLNKYF | TGTGCCAGCAGCTTTGGAGCGGGAGGGCTTAATAAGTACTTC
TRBD1 | TRBJ2-3 | . | TRBV4-1 | CASSRLGQGASDTQYF | TGCGCCAGCAGCCGGTTGGGACAGGGGGCATCAGATACGCAGTATTTT
TRBD1 | TRBJ1-2 | . | TRBV28 | CASSSGRGDRERGYTF | TGTGCCAGCAGTTCCGGAAGAGGAGACAGGGAGAGGGGCTACACCTTC
. | TRBJ2-2 | . | TRBV14 | CASRGGTGELFF | TGTGCCAGCCGAGGGGGGACCGGGGAGCTGTTTTTT
TRBD2 | TRBJ2-7 | once | TRBV10-2 | CASSFSGSSYEQYF | TGCGCCAGCAGCTTCAGCGGGAGCTCCTACGAGCAGTACTTC
. | TRBJ2-1 | . | TRBV7-9 | CASSPRGYNEQFF | TGTGCCAGCAGTCCTAGAGGATACAATGAGCAGTTCTTC
TRBD2 | TRBJ2-5 | . | TRBV10-3 | CAISGTSPSETQYF | TGTGCCATCAGTGGGACTAGCCCCAGCGAGACCCAGTACTTC
TRBD1 | TRBJ2-7 | . | TRBV4-1 | CASSGDRALSYEQYF | TGCGCCAGCAGCGGAGACAGGGCCCTTTCCTACGAGCAGTACTTC
TRBD2 | TRBJ2-1 | . | TRBV11-2 | CASSPGTSGRTIEQFF | TGTGCCAGCAGCCCCGGGACTAGCGGGAGGACCATTGAGCAGTTCTTC
. | TRBJ2-3 | . | TRBV7-6 | CASSLLGGNTDTQYF | TGTGCCAGCAGCTTACTCGGGGGAAACACAGATACGCAGTATTTT
TRBD1 | TRBJ2-7 | . | TRBV19 | CASSFRDRVYEQYF | TGTGCCAGTAGTTTCCGGGACAGGGTCTACGAGCAGTACTTC
. | TRBJ2-5 | . | TRBV11-2 | CASSFGGKETQYF | TGTGCCAGCAGCTTCGGGGGTAAAGAGACCCAGTACTTC
TRBD2 | TRBJ2-5 | . | TRBV14 | CASSQGPGLAGQYQETQYF | TGTGCCAGCAGCCAGGGGCCCGGACTAGCGGGACAGTACCAAGAGACCCAGTACTTC
. | TRBJ1-1 | once | TRBV28 | CASSFVWNTEAFF | TGTGCCAGCAGTTTTGTCTGGAACACTGAAGCTTTCTTT
. | TRBJ2-3 | . | TRBV19 | CASSIDPSGTDTQYF | TGTGCCAGTAGTATAGATCCTAGCGGCACAGATACGCAGTATTTT
TRBD1 | TRBJ2-7 | . | TRBV6-1 | CASSENQSGGNEQYF | TGTGCCAGCAGTGAAAACCAGTCAGGGGGAAACGAGCAGTACTTC
. | TRBJ2-3 | . | TRBV2 | CASSEGESTDTQYF | TGTGCCAGCAGTGAAGGGGAGAGTACAGATACGCAGTATTTT
TRBD1 | TRBJ2-7 | . | TRBV28 | CASSLTGGSEQYF | TGTGCCAGCAGTTTAACAGGGGGCTCCGAGCAGTACTTC
. | TRBJ1-5 | . | TRBV7-9 | CASSPWGANQPQHF | TGTGCCAGCAGCCCATGGGGGGCGAATCAGCCCCAGCATTTT
. | TRBJ1-5 | . | TRBV5-6 | CASSLRTGTGNQPQHF | TGTGCCAGCAGCCTGAGGACCGGGACGGGAAATCAGCCCCAGCATTTT
TRBD1 | TRBJ1-1 | once | TRBV9 | CASSPGQGLEMGTEAFF | TGTGCCAGCAGCCCGGGACAGGGGTTAGAGATGGGCACTGAAGCTTTCTTT
. | TRBJ2-7 | . | TRBV29-1 | CSVTILTDPSSYEQYF | TGCAGCGTGACCATTTTGACCGATCCTAGCTCCTACGAGCAGTACTTC
TRBD2 | TRBJ2-3 | . | TRBV11-1 | CASSLGTSIDTQYF | TGTGCCAGCAGCTTAGGGACTAGTATAGATACGCAGTATTTT
TRBD2 | TRBJ2-1 | . | TRBV15 | CATDRREGVHNEQFF | TGTGCCACCGATAGGCGGGAGGGGGTCCACAATGAGCAGTTCTTC
TRBD1 | TRBJ1-2 | . | TRBV7-9 | CASSPNPGTVYGYTF | TGTGCCAGCAGCCCAAATCCGGGGACAGTCTATGGCTACACCTTC
. | TRBJ1-1 | . | TRBV4-1 | CASSQVTPMNTEAFF | TGCGCCAGCAGCCAAGTGACCCCTATGAACACTGAAGCTTTCTTT
TRBD2 | TRBJ2-1 | . | TRBV7-2 | CASSSAGTNYNEQFF | TGTGCCAGCAGCTCAGCCGGGACTAATTACAATGAGCAGTTCTTC
TRBD2 | TRBJ2-2 | . | TRBV7-7 | CASSLGGVLAGPTGELFF | TGTGCCAGCAGCTTAGGTGGGGTGCTAGCGGGACCCACCGGGGAGCTGTTTTTT
. | TRBJ2-7 | . | TRBV12-1 | CASSFAQAAYEQYF | TGTGCCAGCAGCTTTGCGCAGGCCGCCTACGAGCAGTACTTC
TRBD1 | TRBJ1-4 | . | TRBV4-3 | CASSQGTGTNEKLFF | TGCGCCAGCAGCCAAGGGACAGGCACTAATGAAAAACTGTTTTTT
TRBD2 | TRBJ2-7 | once | TRBV5-1 | CASSAGPRDYPYEQYF | TGCGCCAGCAGCGCCGGACCCCGGGACTACCCCTACGAGCAGTACTTC
TRBD1 | TRBJ1-1 | few | TRBV4-1 | CASSPRGGGVRTEAFF | TGCGCCAGCAGCCCCCGAGGGGGCGGGGTGCGGACTGAAGCTTTCTTT
TRBD2 | TRBJ2-5 | . | TRBV28 | CASTHRVITSGRTQETQYF | TGTGCCAGCACCCACAGGGTGATCACTAGCGGGAGGACACAAGAGACCCAGTACTTC
TRBD2 | TRBJ2-2 | . | TRBV7-9 | CASSGRAGKGAGELFF | TGTGCCAGCAGCGGGAGGGCGGGAAAGGGCGCCGGGGAGCTGTTTTTT
. | TRBJ1-2 | . | TRBV7-2 | CASSFFLGAGLIGYTF | TGTGCCAGCAGCTTCTTTTTGGGGGCGGGACTCATTGGCTACACCTTC
TRBD1 | TRBJ2-7 | few | TRBV10-3 | CASGTGATYEQYF | TGTGCCAGCGGGACAGGGGCAACCTACGAGCAGTACTTC
TRBD1 | TRBJ2-7 | . | TRBV5-8 | CASSLVYWDRAYEQYF | TGTGCCAGCAGCTTGGTTTACTGGGACAGAGCCTACGAGCAGTACTTC
. | TRBJ1-1 | once | TRBV28 | CASSHRGGEAFF | TGTGCCAGCAGCCATAGGGGGGGTGAAGCTTTCTTT
TRBD1 | TRBJ2-7 | . | TRBV9 | CASSVGQGAGEQYF | TGTGCCAGCAGCGTAGGACAGGGGGCGGGAGAGCAGTACTTC
. | TRBJ2-5 | . | TRBV2 | CASSVLNQETQYF | TGTGCCAGCAGTGTGTTGAACCAAGAGACCCAGTACTTC
. | TRBJ2-1 | . | TRBV4-1 | CASSQGLGPYNEQFF | TGCGCCAGCAGCCAAGGGCTAGGACCCTACAATGAGCAGTTCTTC
TRBD2 | TRBJ2-1 | . | TRBV19 | CASSRTSGPYNEQFF | TGTGCCAGTAGCCGGACTAGCGGTCCCTACAATGAGCAGTTCTTC
. | TRBJ2-3 | . | TRBV5-4 | CASSGDTDTQYF | TGTGCCAGCAGCGGGGACACAGATACGCAGTATTTT
TRBD1 | TRBJ1-5 | . | TRBV4-3 | CASSQATGDNQPQHF | TGCGCCAGCAGCCAAGCGACAGGGGACAATCAGCCCCAGCATTTT
. | TRBJ1-1 | once | TRBV6-1 | CASSEFVYMNTEAFF | TGTGCCAGCAGTGAATTTGTTTACATGAACACTGAAGCTTTCTTT
. | TRBJ1-4 | once | TRBV18 | CASSPPLLGANEKLFF | TGTGCCAGCTCACCGCCCTTGCTTGGAGCTAATGAAAAACTGTTTTTT
TRBD2 | TRBJ2-1 | . | TRBV27 | CASSLYGGSSYNEQFF | TGTGCCAGCAGTTTATACGGCGGGAGCTCCTACAATGAGCAGTTCTTC
. | TRBJ1-2 | . | TRBV30 | CAWSVTGTVFTF | TGTGCCTGGAGTGTAACCGGGACCGTATTCACCTTC